One sample yielded the 17 T cell receptor beta chains listed below, sequenced in a study of graft-versus-host responses after intestinal transplantation. Antigen specificity for these receptors is unknown. Profiling relied on immunoSEQ multiplex PCR, and the TCRdb table lists in-frame clones only, not all of them. The data contain tens of thousands of clones, roughly 90% of them singletons. Sequences were derived from unstimulated CD4+ T cells sorted from spleen or lymph node cells, sampled before transplant. All receptors derive from a human donor who was the organ donor for an intestinal transplant.

This clone came up once. The V call is TRBV11-2, the J call TRBJ1-4; D gene ambiguous. CDR3 length: 14 residues. V lost 4 bases and J lost 5, with 11 bases in between. Germline CDR1 and CDR2: SGHAT and FQNNGV. DNA of the CDR3: TGTGCCAGCAGCTGGTCCGGCGGGAATGAAAAACTGTTTTTT. Amino acid sequence: CASSWSGGNEKLFF.

V is TRBV7-9 and J is TRBJ2-7, with 7 positions matching TRBD1. The CDR3 contains 15 residues. Germline V gene data show CDR1 as SEHNR and CDR2 as FQNEAQ (reference sequence). V was clipped by 2 bases and J by 8 bases; unmatched bases: 12. CDR3 sequence: CASSLISQGKNKQYF. CDR3 DNA sequence: TGTGCCAGCAGCTTAATCTCACAGGGGAAGAACAAGCAGTACTTC.

This sequence joins TRBV4-2 and TRBJ2-1; TRBD2 might be the D (7 bases). The CDR3 has 15 residues. Trimming left V 1 base short and J 8 bases short, with 15 bases between. Germline lookup yields CDR1 LGHNA and CDR2 YNFKEQ. CDR3 sequence: CASSQGGGGGDEQFF. The CDR3 DNA reads TGTGCCAGCAGCCAAGGCGGAGGGGGGGGCGATGAGCAGTTCTTC.

The chain uses TRBV5-1 and TRBJ2-1, with D possibly TRBD2 on 6 matching bases. Trimming removed 0 bases at V and 4 bases at J, with 14 bases between. This CDR3 spans 16 amino acids. Germline lookup yields CDR1 SGHRS and CDR2 YFSETQ. The CDR3 region has the DNA TGCGCCAGCAGCTTGGCCGGTCAGGGAGGTTACAATGAGCAGTTCTTC. Its protein is CASSLAGQGGYNEQFF.

The chain is built from TRBV2 and TRBJ2-3; no firm D call. Between the trimmed V and J ends, which lost 10 bases and 4 bases, there was a span of 15 bases. The CDR3 spans 13 residues. Germline loops: CDR1 SNHLY, CDR2 FYNNEI. DNA of the CDR3: TGTGCCACCCGACTTGAAGGCGCAGATACGCAGTATTTT. Its protein is CATRLEGADTQYF.

The chain recombines TRBV20-1 with TRBJ2-3; TRBD2 is a possible D gene (6 bases). The CDR3 spans 11 residues. Trimming shortened V by 6 bases and J by 5 bases, and 9 bases separated the two germline ends. Germline V gives CDR1 DFQATT, CDR2 SNEGSKA (reference sequence). The CDR3 DNA follows: TGCAGTGCAGGTAGCGGAGATACGCAGTATTTT. It yields the protein CSAGSGDTQYF.

This chain connects TRBV28 to TRBJ2-3, with a weak D call TRBD2 (6 bases). Germline CDR1 reads MDHEN; CDR2 reads SYDVKM. V was cut by 3 bases and J by 2 bases, with 12 bases left in between. The length of the CDR3 is 15 residues. CDR3 nucleotide sequence: TGTGCCAGCAGTTTTCGGGGGACCCTCACAGATACGCAGTATTTT. Its translation is CASSFRGTLTDTQYF.

The V and J genes are TRBV27 and TRBJ1-4; D is unresolved. CDR1 is MNHEY and CDR2 is SMNVEV in the germline V gene (reference sequence). The CDR3 totals 15 residues. Trimming pared 2 bases from V and 5 bases from J, leaving 12 bases between. In DNA, the CDR3 is TGTGCCAGCAGTTTAGCCAGCAGGCCGAATGAAAAACTGTTTTTT. Translating gives CASSLASRPNEKLFF. Full variable domain (missing parts from reference TRBV27 and TRBJ1-4): EAQVTQNPRYLITVTGKKLTVTCSQNMNHEYMSWYRQDPGLGLRQIYYSMNVEVTDKGDVPEGYKVSRKEKRNFPLILESPSPNQTSLYFCASSLASRPNEKLFFGSGTQLSVL.

The chain links TRBV2 to TRBJ2-7, with TRBD2 identical over 8 bases. Germline loops: CDR1 SNHLY, CDR2 FYNNEI. The CDR3 contains 13 residues. The J segment lost 7 bases and the V segment lost 7 bases, leaving 9 bases of the junction unmatched. The CDR3 nucleotides are TGTGCCAGCATTTGGAGCGGGAGTCGGGAGCAGTACTTC. Translated, it gives CASIWSGSREQYF.

This clone was detected once. The chain recombines TRBV6-1 with TRBJ2-1, with 8 bases lining up with TRBD2. V dropped 3 bases and J dropped 9; count of bases not matched to a gene: 7. The CDR3 has 14 residues. The germline gives CDR1 MNHNS, CDR2 SASEGT. The CDR3 spells CASSDLGTSGEQFF. CDR3 nucleotide sequence: TGTGCCAGCAGTGACCTCGGGACTAGTGGTGAGCAGTTCTTC.

This chain connects TRBV2 to TRBJ2-5; maybe TRBD2 (5 bases). The CDR3 runs 18 residues. The V end was cut by 0 bases, the J end by 4 bases, with 21 bases between. Germline lookup yields CDR1 SNHLY and CDR2 FYNNEI. CDR3 sequence: CASSEAPGFSGLGETQYF. DNA for the CDR3: TGTGCCAGCAGTGAAGCGCCGGGGTTTAGTGGATTGGGAGAGACCCAGTACTTC.

The chain combines TRBV30 with TRBJ2-2, with TRBD2 matching over 9 bases. The CDR3 has 18 residues. Germline V gives CDR1 GTSNPN, CDR2 SVGIG (reference sequence). Trimming at V came to 5 bases and at J to 6 bases, leaving 19 bases not matched to a gene. The CDR3: CAWLGLAGSLFDAGELFF. CDR3 coding DNA: TGTGCCTGGCTGGGACTAGCCGGGAGTTTGTTTGACGCCGGGGAGCTGTTTTTT.

The rearrangement joins TRBV20-1 to TRBJ2-5; unclear D gene. CDR3 size: 11 residues. Trimming left V 3 bases short and J 4 bases short, with 6 bases between. Germline lookup yields CDR1 DFQATT and CDR2 SNEGSKA (reference sequence). CDR3 loop: CSASYGETQYF. For the CDR3, the DNA is TGCAGTGCTAGTTACGGAGAGACCCAGTACTTC.

This chain connects TRBV19 to TRBJ1-1; no clear D. The germline V and J ends were trimmed by 2 bases and 4 bases, with 11 bases remaining between them. The germline gives CDR1 LNHDA, CDR2 SQIVND (reference sequence). The CDR3 is made up of 14 amino acids. Here the CDR3 reads CASSISGSTTEAFF. CDR3 bases: TGTGCCAGTAGTATATCGGGGTCGACCACTGAAGCTTTCTTT.

The V call is TRBV28, the J call TRBJ2-7, with a possible D match to TRBD2 (5 bases). V shed 4 bases and J shed 4 bases, with 17 bases lying between them. CDR1 MDHEN and CDR2 SYDVKM come from the germline V gene. The CDR3 length is 15 residues. The CDR3 region is CASSSRTGPVYEQYF. The DNA for the CDR3 is TGTGCCAGCAGTTCCAGGACTGGGCCCGTATACGAGCAGTACTTC.

J is TRBJ1-3 and V is TRBV18; D perhaps matches TRBD1 (5 bases). The CDR3 covers 15 residues. The germline CDR1 and CDR2 sequences are KGHSH and LQKENI. V lost 0 bases, J lost 2 bases, and 8 bases lay in between. The CDR3 here is CASSPPGVPGNTIYF. The CDR3 nucleotides read TGTGCCAGCTCACCACCAGGGGTTCCTGGAAACACCATATATTTT.

CDR3 protein: CASSLGGGRWELFF. The CDR3 DNA reads TGTGCCAGCAGCTTAGGGGGCGGGAGGTGGGAGCTGTTTTTT. V gene TRBV7-2 combines with J gene TRBJ2-2; TRBD2 agrees at 8 bases. The length of the CDR3 is 14 residues. Germline V CDR1 and CDR2: SGHTA, FQGNSA. With 1 base clipped from V and 9 bases from J, the junction kept 4 bases outside the gene matches.